Listed below are T cell receptor beta chains from one sample, sequenced in a study of blood T cell repertoires in COVID-19. Sequenced by immunoSEQ multiplex PCR; TCRdb stores in-frame clones only, minus some. The sample carries around 21,000 clones, around 82% recorded once. The specimen was peripheral blood. The receptors originated from a man in his forties with acute or convalescent COVID-19. The CDR3 runs from the conserved cysteine through the conserved F or W.

TRBV27 CASSFGQGIETQYF
TRBV29-1 CSVQDSYYGYTF
TRBV2 CASQRWTSGSSTDTQYF
TRBV5-6 CASSLWDTAYEQYF
TRBV7-9 CASSSPLGQGRSYNEQFF
TRBV9 CASSVAAGSYNSPLHF
TRBV7-9 CASSLGSFSPLHF
TRBV7-6 CASSPGQGTWGTEAFF
TRBV3-1/TRBV3-2 CASSQGTGHSPLHF
TRBV30 CAWSGELAVNEQFF
TRBV7-9 CASSEDRGLFNEQFF
TRBV6-5 CASSYSDLNTEAFF
TRBV30 CAWSVGGGSGNTIYF
TRBV19 CASTNSGRALDEQFF
TRBV27 CASTFSGGLGETQYF
TRBV4-1 CASSHVESGERDTGELFF
TRBV15 CATSRESSGGAGALYEQYF
TRBV3-1/TRBV3-2 CASSQAGRGSYEQYF
TRBV3-1/TRBV3-2 CASSQGAIEAFF
TRBV6-6 CASILQGFGSYGYTF
TRBV2 CASSLDRNEKLFF
TRBV13 CASSLGAGRSDTQYF
TRBV27 CASSFSSPLNQPQHF
TRBV6-5 CASSYSGGKQETQYF
TRBV11-2 CASSLDRDTEAFF
TRBV5-6 CASSFGTGGEEQYF
TRBV5-4 CASSLAGGNYEQYF
TRBV2 CASTPEGGHEKLFF
TRBV11-3 CASSHRTGDEQYF
TRBV9 CASSPTVNTEAFF
TRBV9 CASNPRGQGFGYTF
TRBV4-2 CASSQDHAQGALYGYTF
TRBV3-1/TRBV3-2 CASSQDGAGGPYNEQFF
TRBV24-1 CATSDRRDGGTYNEQFF
TRBV11-2 CASSSDRDYEQYF
TRBV4-2 CASSQDKGQGTRYGYTF
TRBV27 CASSFGLTGNIQETQYF
TRBV3-1/TRBV3-2 CASSQGLAPSYEQYF
TRBV7-9 CASSPRDRDEAFF
TRBV11-2 CASSLDRDTEAFF
TRBV24-1 CATSDPIKLAGVYTQYF
TRBV5-1 CASSLDGITGNTIYF
TRBV30 CAWTEGRGFGEQFF
TRBV7-2 CASSTPSGGTDTQYF
TRBV20-1 CSASSLAGYNEQFF
TRBV7-2 CASSLARGSDTEAFF
TRBV24-1 CATSEQRDQPQHF
TRBV21-1 CASSPARVTNEKLFF
TRBV30 CAWSVVASEKLFF
TRBV4-1 CASSPEGQVYGYTF